The next 16 T cell receptor beta chains were all read from a single sample in a study of graft-versus-host responses after intestinal transplantation. Libraries were prepared by immunoSEQ multiplex PCR; TCRdb keeps only in-frame clonotypes and omits some of them. The repertoire consists of about 88,000 clones, with 94% occurring once and the leading ten covering 0.15% to 0.2%. For these TCRs, the target antigens are not known. Sample: unstimulated CD4+ T cells sorted from spleen or lymph node cells, taken before transplant. The source is a human donor who was the organ donor for an intestinal transplant.

The CDR3 protein is CASSSSGTGRNEQFF. The CDR3 region has the DNA TGTGCCAGCAGTTCTTCCGGGACAGGGCGCAATGAGCAGTTCTTC. The chain is built from TRBV27 and TRBJ2-1; 9 nucleotides agree with TRBD1. Germline CDR1 is MNHEY and CDR2 is SMNVEV (reference sequence). With 4 bases clipped from V and 6 bases from J, the junction kept 7 bases outside the gene matches. There are 15 residues in the CDR3.

This clone was seen only once. The chain links TRBV19 to TRBJ2-3; 7 bases align to TRBD2. Losses at the gene ends were 1 base for V and 1 base for J; bases not matched to a gene: 11. Germline V gene lookup returns CDR1 LNHDA and CDR2 SQIVND (reference sequence). The CDR3 has 18 residues. DNA for the CDR3: TGTGCCAGTAGTATAGCGGGACTACAAACCTTTGGCACAGATACGCAGTATTTT. Protein product: CASSIAGLQTFGTDTQYF.

This sequence joins TRBV28 and TRBJ1-6; D is uncertain. This CDR3 spans 15 amino acids. Trimming removed 6 bases from V and 1 base from J, with 10 bases in between. Germline CDR1 MDHEN, CDR2 SYDVKM. The CDR3 protein is CASSRAPSYNSPLHF. CDR3 in DNA: TGTGCCAGCAGCCGCGCGCCGTCCTATAATTCACCCCTCCACTTT.

V gene TRBV6-5 combines with J gene TRBJ2-5; possible D gene TRBD1, 6 bases. Trimming removed 5 bases from V and 2 bases from J, with 12 bases in between. Germline V gene lookup returns CDR1 MNHEY and CDR2 SVGAGI. The CDR3 consists of 14 residues. The CDR3 nucleotides are TGTGCCAGCAGTGAACAGGGTGGTCAAGAGACCCAGTACTTC. As protein: CASSEQGGQETQYF.

This chain uses TRBV6-6 with TRBJ1-2, with 8 bases matching TRBD1. The CDR3 covers 14 residues. The J segment lost 3 bases and the V segment lost 6 bases, leaving 6 bases of the junction unmatched. In germline, CDR1 is MNHNY, CDR2 SVGAGI (reference sequence). This CDR3 reads CASRTGQGDYGYTF. The CDR3 DNA is TGTGCCAGCAGAACAGGACAGGGTGACTATGGCTACACCTTC.

The V gene is TRBV5-1, the J gene TRBJ1-2; possible D gene TRBD1, 6 bases. Germline V gene sequence: CDR1 SGHRS, CDR2 YFSETQ. The germline V and J ends were trimmed by 1 base and 6 bases, with 13 bases remaining between them. The CDR3 extends over 14 amino acids. Here the CDR3 reads CASSLTDSIHGYTF. The DNA for the CDR3 is TGCGCCAGCAGCTTGACGGACAGTATTCATGGCTACACCTTC.

The gene calls are TRBV9 and TRBJ1-6, with TRBD1 identical over 8 bases. CDR1 and CDR2 (germline): SGDLS, YYNGEE. The CDR3 spans 18 residues. Trimming removed 3 bases from V and 9 bases from J; junction bases left unmatched: 17. Here the CDR3 reads CASSGEWGRGTGRSPLHF. CDR3 nucleotides: TGTGCCAGCAGCGGCGAATGGGGAAGGGGGACAGGTCGTTCACCCCTCCACTTT.

The chain uses TRBV2 and TRBJ2-5; 8 nucleotides align to TRBD1. This CDR3 has 16 amino acids. V lost 6 bases and J lost 2; bases outside the gene matches: 11. Germline V gene sequence: CDR1 SNHLY, CDR2 FYNNEI. CDR3 DNA: TGTGCCAGCAGCGCTAGACAGGGGCCTAATCAAGAGACCCAGTACTTC. Translated, it gives CASSARQGPNQETQYF.

The gene calls are TRBV7-2 and TRBJ2-1, with 13 bases matching TRBD2. Trimming removed 5 bases from V and 2 bases from J; junction bases left unmatched: 0. Germline V gene data show CDR1 as SGHTA and CDR2 as FQGNSA. The CDR3 runs 15 residues. The CDR3 loop is CASSGTSGTYNEQFF. CDR3 nucleotides: TGTGCCAGCAGCGGGACTAGCGGGACCTACAATGAGCAGTTCTTC.

This chain joins TRBV7-2 and TRBJ2-1, with TRBD2 identical over 14 bases. V was pared by 1 base and J by 13 bases, with 3 bases of the junction left unmatched. There are 14 residues in the CDR3. Germline-derived CDR1 and CDR2 are SGHTA and FQGNSA. DNA for the CDR3: TGTGCCAGCAGCTTAGGACTAGCGGGGGGGCATCAGTTCTTC. Its protein is CASSLGLAGGHQFF.

This rearrangement joins TRBV18 to TRBJ2-3; TRBD2 matches at 8 bases. V shed 4 bases, J shed 9 bases, and the junction held 3 bases outside the gene matches. CDR1 is KGHSH, CDR2 LQKENI, per germline. The CDR3 is made up of 12 amino acids. This chain's CDR3 is CASSLERGTQYF. The CDR3, as DNA: TGTGCCAGCTCACTTGAGCGGGGGACGCAGTATTTT.

This sequence joins TRBV6-1 and TRBJ1-5, with D unresolved. The CDR3 extends over 15 amino acids. V gave up 3 bases and J gave up 8 bases, with 17 bases separating them. Germline CDR1 reads MNHNS; CDR2 reads SASEGT. In DNA, the CDR3 is TGTGCCAGCAGTGAGGAGCTATCGTTTTTAGAGCCCCAGCATTTT. Translation: CASSEELSFLEPQHF.

The V gene is TRBV7-8, the J gene TRBJ2-2, with TRBD2 as a possible D gene (5 bases). The germline V gene encodes CDR1 SGHVS and CDR2 FQNEAQ. There are 16 residues in the CDR3. The V gene lost 3 bases and the J gene lost 5 bases, with 16 bases spanning the gap. CDR3 amino acids: CASSFFQAGVTGELFF. As DNA, the CDR3 is TGTGCCAGCAGCTTTTTCCAGGCCGGGGTGACCGGGGAGCTGTTTTTT.

This chain connects TRBV10-3 to TRBJ1-6; D possibly corresponds to TRBD1 (5 bases). The V end was cut by 7 bases, the J end by 9 bases, with 13 bases between. The CDR3 extends over 13 amino acids. Germline V gene lookup returns CDR1 ENHRY and CDR2 SYGVKD. Written as DNA, the CDR3 is TGTGCCATCACGTTTGGGGGTTTTTCACCCCTCCACTTT. Encoded protein: CAITFGGFSPLHF.

This clone has a single count. Here the CDR3 reads CASSFGGYQPQHF. CDR3 in DNA: TGTGCCAGCAGTTTCGGGGGATATCAGCCCCAGCATTTT. V and J are TRBV28 and TRBJ1-5; D is perhaps TRBD1 (5 bases). Germline V lookup: CDR1 MDHEN, CDR2 SYDVKM. CDR3 size: 13 residues. V lost 3 bases and J lost 5, with 8 bases in between.

J is TRBJ1-1 and V is TRBV7-8; D may be TRBD1 (5 bases). V lost 3 bases and J lost 1, with 9 bases in between. This CDR3 is 14 amino acids long. CDR1 SGHVS and CDR2 FQNEAQ come from the germline V gene. The CDR3 DNA reads as TGTGCCAGCAGCTTTCAGGGCGGGAACACTGAAGCTTTCTTT. Translation gives CASSFQGGNTEAFF. Combining the CDR3 with reference TRBV7-8 and TRBJ1-1 gives the whole variable domain GAGVSQSPRYKVAKRGQDVALRCDPISGHVSLFWYQQALGQGPEFLTYFQNEAQLDKSGLPSDRFFAERPEGSVSTLKIQRTQQEDSAVYLCASSFQGGNTEAFFGQGTRLTVV.